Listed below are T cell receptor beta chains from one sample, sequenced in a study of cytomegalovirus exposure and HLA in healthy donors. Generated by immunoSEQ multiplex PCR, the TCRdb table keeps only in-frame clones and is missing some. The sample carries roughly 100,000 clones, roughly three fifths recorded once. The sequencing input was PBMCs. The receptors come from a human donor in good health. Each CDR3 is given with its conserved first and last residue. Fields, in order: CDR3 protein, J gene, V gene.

CDR3aa: CASSQEAVGDRGTEAFF
j_gene: TRBJ1-1
v_gene: TRBV4-2

CDR3aa: CASSQDVQGDEQYF
j_gene: TRBJ2-7
v_gene: TRBV4-1

CDR3aa: CASFESTKNIQYF
j_gene: TRBJ2-4
v_gene: TRBV2

CDR3aa: CASSYSTGNPRYEQYF
j_gene: TRBJ2-7
v_gene: TRBV6-6

CDR3aa: CASHSSALAKNIQYF
j_gene: TRBJ2-4
v_gene: TRBV2

CDR3aa: CAWDVGGGSYEQYF
j_gene: TRBJ2-7
v_gene: TRBV30

CDR3aa: CASSWGDSQETQYF
j_gene: TRBJ2-5
v_gene: TRBV5-1

CDR3aa: CASSLEGGSSGANVLTF
j_gene: TRBJ2-6
v_gene: TRBV7-9

CDR3aa: CASSVDGGLNTEAFF
j_gene: TRBJ1-1
v_gene: TRBV11-2

CDR3aa: CASSESQGYGEQFF
j_gene: TRBJ2-1
v_gene: TRBV10-1

CDR3aa: CSSSQGYYEQYF
j_gene: TRBJ2-7
v_gene: TRBV7-9

CDR3aa: CASARGRGGNQPQHF
j_gene: TRBJ1-5
v_gene: TRBV11-2

CDR3aa: CASGPNLNTEAFF
j_gene: TRBJ1-1
v_gene: TRBV19

CDR3aa: CASSTSGSWYNEQFF
j_gene: TRBJ2-1
v_gene: TRBV19

CDR3aa: CASRGEVRSPYEQYF
j_gene: TRBJ2-7
v_gene: TRBV2

CDR3aa: CASSQDPSGRINEQFF
j_gene: TRBJ2-1
v_gene: TRBV4-1

CDR3aa: CASSRSGMNQPQHF
j_gene: TRBJ1-5
v_gene: TRBV5-1

CDR3aa: CASSLSGEGRSYEQYF
j_gene: TRBJ2-7
v_gene: TRBV27

CDR3aa: CASSAGTGFQPQHF
j_gene: TRBJ1-5
v_gene: TRBV28

CDR3aa: CASSRVRGSAEQYF
j_gene: TRBJ2-7
v_gene: TRBV11-2

CDR3aa: CASSLFGRSPEQYF
j_gene: TRBJ2-7
v_gene: TRBV11-2

CDR3aa: CASSLVWRGASNIQYF
j_gene: TRBJ2-4
v_gene: TRBV7-9

CDR3aa: CASSSHSGQETQYF
j_gene: TRBJ2-5
v_gene: TRBV7-8

CDR3aa: CASSSRGSQETQYF
j_gene: TRBJ2-5
v_gene: TRBV7-6

CDR3aa: CASKEAGYTEQFF
j_gene: TRBJ2-1
v_gene: TRBV6-5

CDR3aa: CASRRDSETQYF
j_gene: TRBJ2-5
v_gene: TRBV2

CDR3aa: CAWSGNGELFF
j_gene: TRBJ2-2
v_gene: TRBV30

CDR3aa: CASSSGMTSGRYEQYF
j_gene: TRBJ2-7
v_gene: TRBV11-2

CDR3aa: CASSLAVEQPQHF
j_gene: TRBJ1-5
v_gene: TRBV5-8

CDR3aa: CASSLVGQGKSGYTF
j_gene: TRBJ1-2
v_gene: TRBV7-2

CDR3aa: CASSTTGGYDEAFF
j_gene: TRBJ1-1
v_gene: TRBV5-6

CDR3aa: CASSHRLETDTQYF
j_gene: TRBJ2-3
v_gene: TRBV7-6

CDR3aa: CASSRILAEDSYEQYF
j_gene: NA
v_gene: TRBV4-1

CDR3aa: CSVVVRNTGELFF
j_gene: TRBJ2-2
v_gene: TRBV29-1

CDR3aa: CASSLQGANEKLFF
j_gene: TRBJ1-4
v_gene: TRBV28

CDR3aa: CATSIGRAGNEQFF
j_gene: TRBJ2-1
v_gene: TRBV15

CDR3aa: CASSHGLAGGSRSYEQYF
j_gene: TRBJ2-7
v_gene: TRBV7-6

CDR3aa: CASSRHNGYTF
j_gene: TRBJ1-2
v_gene: TRBV25-1

CDR3aa: CASSSTDSTYEQYF
j_gene: TRBJ2-7
v_gene: TRBV27

CDR3aa: CASSAGYSSYEQYF
j_gene: TRBJ2-7
v_gene: TRBV18

CDR3aa: CASSLGGTGHYEQYF
j_gene: TRBJ2-7
v_gene: TRBV11-2

CDR3aa: CASSDAPGTSGTDTQYF
j_gene: TRBJ2-3
v_gene: TRBV6-4

CDR3aa: CASSSREAGPGEQYF
j_gene: TRBJ2-7
v_gene: TRBV4-2

CDR3aa: CATSRGTGDGYTF
j_gene: TRBJ1-2
v_gene: TRBV15

CDR3aa: CASSLGRSRDTQYF
j_gene: TRBJ2-3
v_gene: TRBV13

CDR3aa: CASALWASRTDTQYF
j_gene: TRBJ2-3
v_gene: TRBV12-5

CDR3aa: CASSPRGPGEQETQYF
j_gene: TRBJ2-5
v_gene: TRBV7-9

CDR3aa: CASSTTSGYNEQFF
j_gene: TRBJ2-1
v_gene: TRBV19

CDR3aa: CASSPVLAGNTDTQYF
j_gene: TRBJ2-3
v_gene: TRBV4-1

CDR3aa: CASSRAQQGTAYEQYF
j_gene: TRBJ2-7
v_gene: TRBV4-1

CDR3aa: CASHGGGETQYF
j_gene: TRBJ2-5
v_gene: TRBV19

CDR3aa: CASSPRGLAAYNEQFF
j_gene: TRBJ2-1
v_gene: TRBV7-9

CDR3aa: CATTGTGRYEQYF
j_gene: TRBJ2-7
v_gene: TRBV10-2